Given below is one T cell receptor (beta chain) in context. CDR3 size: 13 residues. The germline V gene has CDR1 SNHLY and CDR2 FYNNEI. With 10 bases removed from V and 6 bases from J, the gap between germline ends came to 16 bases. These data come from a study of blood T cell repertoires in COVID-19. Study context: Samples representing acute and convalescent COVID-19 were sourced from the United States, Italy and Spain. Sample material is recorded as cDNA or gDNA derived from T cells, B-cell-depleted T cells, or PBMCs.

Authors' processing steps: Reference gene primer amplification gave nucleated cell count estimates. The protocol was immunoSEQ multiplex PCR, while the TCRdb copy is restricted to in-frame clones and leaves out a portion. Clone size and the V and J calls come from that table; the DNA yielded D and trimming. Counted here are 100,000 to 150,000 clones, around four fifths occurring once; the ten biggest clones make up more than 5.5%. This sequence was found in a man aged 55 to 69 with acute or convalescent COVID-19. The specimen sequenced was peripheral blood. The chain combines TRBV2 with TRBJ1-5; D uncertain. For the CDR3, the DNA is TGTGCCACCAAGTTGAGGGAGGGTCAGCCCCAGCATTTT. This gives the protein CATKLREGQPQHF.